The present entry profiles one T cell receptor beta chain with its context. Use of 60 Vbeta and 13 Jbeta primers characterized the PCR. Assay: immunoSEQ multiplex PCR; the TCRdb copy retains only in-frame clones and omits some. The data show more than 95,000 clones, with around 80% seen just once and 1.1% held by the top ten. The data stem from a study of cytomegalovirus exposure and HLA in healthy donors. The germline V gene encodes CDR1 GTSNPN and CDR2 SVGIG (reference sequence). The CDR3 has 17 amino acids. Trimming removed 3 bases at V and 3 bases at J, with 20 bases between. This chain uses TRBV30 with TRBJ2-2, with a weak D call TRBD1 (6 bases). The sequence was obtained from a woman aged 25 to 39 in good health and CMV-seronegative. Material: PBMCs. Here the CDR3 reads CAWSPMTGAGDTGELFF. DNA for the CDR3: TGTGCCTGGAGCCCTATGACAGGTGCAGGGGACACCGGGGAGCTGTTTTTT.